This record covers a single TCR beta chain. The antigen is unknown. The data were obtained in a study of T cells in Graves' hyperthyroidism and ophthalmopathy. About the research overall: Peripheral blood specimens were obtained at initial diagnosis, prior to any treatment.

Trimming took 4 bases from V and 5 from J, leaving 12 bases between them. The CDR3 is 13 amino acids. Germline assignment: CDR1 SGHKS and CDR2 YYEKEE (reference sequence). TCR beta CDR3 regions were amplified from RNA. Initially, a first-round RT-PCR of the TCR CDR3 employed the HTBI primer set. TCRdb reanalysed the multiplex PCR reads using MiXCR and keeps one entry per CDR3 protein. This sample yields some 460,000 distinct CDR3 sequences, of which 15% to 19% are seen a single time; 13% to 15% belongs to the top ten. Study results and caveats: Ophthalmopathy was distinguished from stable hyperthyroidism by 13 V-J signatures.

These patients, aged 18 to 65, had recently diagnosed hyperthyroidism lasting under 2 months. The receptor comes from a woman under 30 with Graves' hyperthyroidism. The V call is TRBV5-5, the J call TRBJ1-2; D uncertain. The sequenced material came from blood. CDR3 sequence: CASSDDGRYGYTF. CDR3 DNA sequence: TGTGCCAGCAGCGACGACGGGAGGTATGGCTACACCTTC.